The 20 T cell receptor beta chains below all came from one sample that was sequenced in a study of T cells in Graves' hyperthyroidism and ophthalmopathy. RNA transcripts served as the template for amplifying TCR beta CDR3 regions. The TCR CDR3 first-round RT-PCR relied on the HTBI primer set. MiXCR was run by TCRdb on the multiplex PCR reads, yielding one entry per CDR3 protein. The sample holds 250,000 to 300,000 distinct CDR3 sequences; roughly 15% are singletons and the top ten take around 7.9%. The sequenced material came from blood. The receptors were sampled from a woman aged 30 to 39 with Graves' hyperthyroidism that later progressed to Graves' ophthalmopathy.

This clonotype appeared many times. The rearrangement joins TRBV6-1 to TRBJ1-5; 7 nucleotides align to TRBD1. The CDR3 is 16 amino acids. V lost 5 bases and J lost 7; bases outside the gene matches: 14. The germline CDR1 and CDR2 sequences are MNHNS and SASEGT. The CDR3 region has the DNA TGTGCCAGCAGTAGGAGTAGTGAGGGGGCTAGACAGCCCCAGCATTTT. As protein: CASSRSSEGARQPQHF.

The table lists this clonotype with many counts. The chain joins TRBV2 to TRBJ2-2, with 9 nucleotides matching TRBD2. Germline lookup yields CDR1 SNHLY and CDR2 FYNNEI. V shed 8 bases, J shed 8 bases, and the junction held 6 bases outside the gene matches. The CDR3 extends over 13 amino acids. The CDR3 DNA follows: TGTGCCAGCGTAGCGGGAGTGGCGGGGGAGCTGTTTTTT. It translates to CASVAGVAGELFF.

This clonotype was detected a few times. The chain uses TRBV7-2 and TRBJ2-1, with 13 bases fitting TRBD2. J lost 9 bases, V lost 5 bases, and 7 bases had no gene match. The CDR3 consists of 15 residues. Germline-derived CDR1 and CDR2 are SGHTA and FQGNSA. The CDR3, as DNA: TGTGCCAGCAGCGTACCGGGACTAGCGGGATCTGAGCAGTTCTTC. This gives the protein CASSVPGLAGSEQFF.

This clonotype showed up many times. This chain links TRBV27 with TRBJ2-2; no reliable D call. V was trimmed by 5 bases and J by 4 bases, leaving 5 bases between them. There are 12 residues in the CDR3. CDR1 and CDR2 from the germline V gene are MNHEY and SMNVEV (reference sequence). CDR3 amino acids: CASSIPTGELFF. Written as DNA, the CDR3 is TGTGCCAGCAGTATTCCCACCGGGGAGCTGTTTTTT.

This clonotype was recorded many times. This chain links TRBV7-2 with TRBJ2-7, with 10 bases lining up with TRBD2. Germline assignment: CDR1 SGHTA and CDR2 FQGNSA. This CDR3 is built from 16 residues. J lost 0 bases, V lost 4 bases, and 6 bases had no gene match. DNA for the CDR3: TGTGCCAGCAGCTCATGGACTAGCGGAGACTCCTACGAGCAGTACTTC. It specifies CASSSWTSGDSYEQYF.

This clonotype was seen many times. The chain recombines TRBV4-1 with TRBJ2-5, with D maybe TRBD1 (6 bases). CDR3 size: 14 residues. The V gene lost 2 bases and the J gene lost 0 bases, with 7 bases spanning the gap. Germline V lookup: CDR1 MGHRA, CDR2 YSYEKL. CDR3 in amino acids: CASSQTGYQETQYF. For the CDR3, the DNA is TGCGCCAGCAGCCAAACAGGGTACCAAGAGACCCAGTACTTC.

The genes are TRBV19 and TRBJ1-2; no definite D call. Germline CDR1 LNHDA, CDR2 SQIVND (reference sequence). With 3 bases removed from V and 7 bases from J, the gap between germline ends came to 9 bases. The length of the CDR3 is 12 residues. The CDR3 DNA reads TGTGCCAGTAGTATGGGTGGATTTGGCTACACCTTC. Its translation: CASSMGGFGYTF.

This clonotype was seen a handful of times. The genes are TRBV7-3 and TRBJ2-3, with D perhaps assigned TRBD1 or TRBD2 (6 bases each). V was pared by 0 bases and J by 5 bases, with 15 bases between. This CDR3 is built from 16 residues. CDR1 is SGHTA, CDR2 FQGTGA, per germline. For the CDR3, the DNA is TGTGCCAGCAGCTTAACTGGGGGGCTAGTGCTAGATACGCAGTATTTT. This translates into CASSLTGGLVLDTQYF. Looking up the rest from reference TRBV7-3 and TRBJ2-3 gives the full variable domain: GAGVSQTPSNKVTEKGKYVELRCDPISGHTALYWYRQSLGQGPEFLIYFQGTGAADDSGLPNDRFFAVRPEGSVSTLKIQRTERGDSAVYLCASSLTGGLVLDTQYFGPGTRLTVL.

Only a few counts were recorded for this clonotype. DNA of the CDR3: TGTGCCAGCAGCTTAGAAATAGTTGGGAGCTCCTACGAGCAGTACTTC. This encodes CASSLEIVGSSYEQYF. The chain joins TRBV7-9 to TRBJ2-7, with D maybe TRBD2 (5 bases). The CDR3 contains 16 residues. Between the trimmed V and J ends, which lost 1 base and 0 bases, there was a span of 13 bases. Germline V lookup: CDR1 SEHNR, CDR2 FQNEAQ (reference sequence).

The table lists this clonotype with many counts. The DNA for the CDR3 is TGTGCCAGCAGTTTACCAGGGGGTGCGTACGAGCAGTACTTC. It encodes CASSLPGGAYEQYF. This chain links TRBV28 with TRBJ2-7, with TRBD1 matching over 7 bases. Germline-derived CDR1 and CDR2 are MDHEN and SYDVKM. With V trimmed by 2 bases and J by 4 bases, 5 bases remained unmatched. The CDR3 has 14 residues.

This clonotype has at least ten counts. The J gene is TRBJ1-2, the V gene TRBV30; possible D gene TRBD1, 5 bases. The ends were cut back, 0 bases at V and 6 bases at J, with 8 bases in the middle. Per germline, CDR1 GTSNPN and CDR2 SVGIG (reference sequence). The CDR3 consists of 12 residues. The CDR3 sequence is CAWSVQEDGYTF. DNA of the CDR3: TGTGCCTGGAGTGTACAGGAGGATGGCTACACCTTC. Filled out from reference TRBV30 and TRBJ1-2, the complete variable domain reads SQTIHQWPATLVQPVGSPLSLECTVEGTSNPNLYWYRQAAGRGLQLLFYSVGIGQISSEVPQNLSASRPQDRQFILSSKKLLLSDSGFYLCAWSVQEDGYTFGSGTRLTVV.

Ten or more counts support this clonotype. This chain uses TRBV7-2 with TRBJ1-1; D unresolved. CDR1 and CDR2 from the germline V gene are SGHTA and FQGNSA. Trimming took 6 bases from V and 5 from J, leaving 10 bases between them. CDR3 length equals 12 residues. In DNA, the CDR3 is TGTGCCAGCAGATCTGTCTGGACTGAAGCTTTCTTT. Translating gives CASRSVWTEAFF.

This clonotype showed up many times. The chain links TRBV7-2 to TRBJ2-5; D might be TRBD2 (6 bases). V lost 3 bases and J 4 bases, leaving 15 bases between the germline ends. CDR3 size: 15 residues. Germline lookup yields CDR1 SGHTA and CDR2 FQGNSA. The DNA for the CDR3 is TGTGCCAGCAGCTTTCCGAAACTAGCCGGAGAGACCCAGTACTTC. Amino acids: CASSFPKLAGETQYF.

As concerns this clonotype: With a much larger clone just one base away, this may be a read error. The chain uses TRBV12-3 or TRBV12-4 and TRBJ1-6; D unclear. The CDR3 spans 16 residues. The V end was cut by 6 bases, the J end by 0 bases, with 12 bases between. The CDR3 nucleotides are TGTGCCAGCAGAACTAACGCTCCCTCCTATAATTCACCCCTCCACTTT. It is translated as CASRTNAPSYNSPLHF.

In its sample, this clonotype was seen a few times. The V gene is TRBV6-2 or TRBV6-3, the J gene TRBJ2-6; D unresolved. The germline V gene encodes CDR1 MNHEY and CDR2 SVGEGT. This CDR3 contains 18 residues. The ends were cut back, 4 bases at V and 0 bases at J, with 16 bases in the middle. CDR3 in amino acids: CASSFQPLLSSGANVLTF. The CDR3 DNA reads TGTGCCAGCAGTTTCCAGCCACTCTTAAGCTCTGGGGCCAACGTCCTGACTTTC.

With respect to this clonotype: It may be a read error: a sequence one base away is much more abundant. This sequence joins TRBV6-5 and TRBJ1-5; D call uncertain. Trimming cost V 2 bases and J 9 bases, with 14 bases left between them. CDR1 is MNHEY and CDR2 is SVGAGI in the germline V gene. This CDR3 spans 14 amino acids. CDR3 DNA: TGTGCCAGCAGTTACCCCCCGACATTTCGGCCCCAGCATTTT. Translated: CASSYPPTFRPQHF.

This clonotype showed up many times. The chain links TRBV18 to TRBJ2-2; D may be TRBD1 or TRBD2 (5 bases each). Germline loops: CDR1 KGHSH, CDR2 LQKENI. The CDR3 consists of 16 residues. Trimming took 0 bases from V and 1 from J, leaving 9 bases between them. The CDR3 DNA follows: TGTGCCAGCTCACCACCGGGACCAAAGAACACCGGGGAGCTGTTTTTT. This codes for CASSPPGPKNTGELFF. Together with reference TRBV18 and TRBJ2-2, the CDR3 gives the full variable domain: NAGVMQNPRHLVRRRGQEARLRCSPMKGHSHVYWYRQLPEEGLKFMVYLQKENIIDESGMPKERFSAEFPKEGPSILRIQQVVRGDSAAYFCASSPPGPKNTGELFFGEGSRLTVL.

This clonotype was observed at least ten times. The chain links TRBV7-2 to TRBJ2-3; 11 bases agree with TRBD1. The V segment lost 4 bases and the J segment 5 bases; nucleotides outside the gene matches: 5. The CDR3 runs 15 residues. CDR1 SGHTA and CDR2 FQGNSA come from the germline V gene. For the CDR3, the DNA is TGTGCCAGCAGCTCAGGACAGGGGGCTAAAGATACGCAGTATTTT. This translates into CASSSGQGAKDTQYF.

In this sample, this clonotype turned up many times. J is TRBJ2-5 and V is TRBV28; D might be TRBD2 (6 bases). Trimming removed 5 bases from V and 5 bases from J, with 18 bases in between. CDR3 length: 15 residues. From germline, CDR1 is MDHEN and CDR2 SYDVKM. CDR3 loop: CASSQTSQTLETQYF. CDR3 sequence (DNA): TGTGCCAGCAGTCAGACTAGTCAGACTTTGGAGACCCAGTACTTC.

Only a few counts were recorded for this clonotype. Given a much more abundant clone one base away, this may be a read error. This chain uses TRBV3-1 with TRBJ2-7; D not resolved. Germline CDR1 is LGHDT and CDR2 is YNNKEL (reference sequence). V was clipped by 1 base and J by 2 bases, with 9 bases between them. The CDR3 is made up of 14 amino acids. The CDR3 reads CASSQGATAYEQYF. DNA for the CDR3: TGTGCCAGCAGCCAAGGGGCCACCGCCTACGAGCAGTACTTC.